This T cell receptor beta chain was sequenced in a study of shared clonotypes between healthy human individuals. Study-wide context: The donor pool was made up of two women and three men aged 18 to 49.

Concerning this clone: Its antigen is currently unknown.

For each subset, genomic DNA was distributed in equal portions over several immunoSEQ plates. Sequenced by immunoSEQ multiplex PCR; TCRdb stores in-frame clones only, minus some. This sample has around 510,000 clones; around 77% occur once, and the top ten carry around 13%. Study-wide results and limits: Limitation of the genetic and exposure-history diversity represented came from the few donors.

HIV-negative, healthy adults without recent acute infections or vaccinations were the donors. In germline, CDR1 is SGHAT, CDR2 FQNNGV. CDR3 length equals 16 residues. Trimming took 1 base from V and 7 from J; bases not matched to a gene: 6. The sequence was obtained from a woman aged 40 to 49 in good health. Some clones in this sample may be carry-over from other donors' samples. The sequenced material came from PBMCs. The chain is built from TRBV11-2 and TRBJ2-1; 11 bases match TRBD2. CDR3 nucleotides: TGTGCCAGCAGCTTAGGTTCTAGCGGGAGGTTGAATGAGCAGTTCTTC. This sequence encodes CASSLGSSGRLNEQFF.